The 4 T cell receptor beta chains in this list originate from one sample, sequenced in a study of neoadjuvant anti-PD-1 for oral cavity cancer. Produced via immunoSEQ multiplex PCR; TCRdb's table is partial and in-frame only. Here the sample spans about 14,000 clones, 55% to 80% being singletons. Sample: PBMCs, taken before nivolumab (anti-PD-1) treatment. These receptors originate from a person aged 35 to 85 with oral cavity squamous cell carcinoma.

The gene calls are TRBV25-1 and TRBJ2-5; 7 bases are a match to TRBD2. The germline CDR1 and CDR2 sequences are MGHDK and SYGVNS. This CDR3 contains 16 residues. J lost 5 bases, V lost 5 bases, and 14 bases had no gene match. In DNA form, the CDR3 reads TGTGCCAGCAGTCCCCCTGTTCAGCGGGGAATCGAGACCCAGTACTTC. Encoded protein: CASSPPVQRGIETQYF.

The chain employs TRBV6-5 and TRBJ1-5; TRBD1 matches 8 bases. V was clipped by 4 bases and J by 11 bases; unmatched bases: 13. There are 15 residues in the CDR3. Germline V CDR1 and CDR2: MNHEY, SVGAGI. CDR3 sequence reads: CASSLTGADGRSQHF. In DNA, the CDR3 is TGTGCCAGCAGTTTGACAGGGGCCGACGGGCGGTCCCAGCATTTT.

The genes are TRBV6-6 and TRBJ2-7; TRBD2 agrees at 7 bases. After removal of 6 bases from V and 3 bases from J, the junction contained 11 bases not matched to a gene. The CDR3 spans 15 residues. CDR1 is MNHNY, CDR2 SVGAGI, per germline (reference sequence). CDR3 coding DNA: TGTGCCAGCAGCCGAGGCGGACTAGGGGACTACGAGCAGTACTTC. Its protein is CASSRGGLGDYEQYF.

V is TRBV2 and J is TRBJ1-2, with 7 bases that match TRBD1. The CDR3 is made up of 16 amino acids. Unmatched junction bases numbered 18, after V lost 6 bases and J lost 8 bases. Germline lookup yields CDR1 SNHLY and CDR2 FYNNEI. DNA of the CDR3: TGTGCCAGCAGGAAGGGGACAGCAAGGGACCTCGGGGGCTACACCTTC. It codes for CASRKGTARDLGGYTF.